These 13 T cell receptor beta chains were sequenced from one sample in a study of breast tumors, draining lymph nodes, adjacent tissues. Using its own MiXCR run on the multiplex PCR reads, TCRdb lists one record per CDR3 protein. Among about 14,000 distinct CDR3 sequences, around 54% were seen once, and the ten largest hold approximately 30%. The specimen was tumor-adjacent breast tissue. These receptors were collected from a female donor with breast cancer. Some clones in this sample may be carry-over from other donors' samples.

This clonotype has ten or more counts. The rearrangement joins TRBV7-9 to TRBJ1-1; 7 bases are a match to TRBD1. The V gene's germline CDR1 is SEHNR and CDR2 FQNEAQ (reference sequence). This CDR3 is 15 amino acids long. With 1 base clipped from V and 4 bases from J, the junction kept 6 bases outside the gene matches. The CDR3 nucleotides are TGTGCCAGCAGCTTAGGGGGACAGAGAGCCACTGAAGCTTTCTTT. Residues: CASSLGGQRATEAFF.

The chain recombines TRBV7-6 with TRBJ1-6; D is uncertain. The CDR3 is 12 amino acids. Germline values: CDR1 SGHVS, CDR2 FNYEAQ. V was shortened by 1 base and J by 9 bases, with 4 bases between the two germline ends. In DNA form, the CDR3 reads TGTGCCAGCAGCTTAGTTGGTTCACCCCTCCACTTT. This codes for CASSLVGSPLHF.

This clonotype was counted many times. This chain links TRBV29-1 with TRBJ1-1, with D hard to call. Trimming shortened V by 4 bases and J by 1 base, and 4 bases separated the two germline ends. This CDR3 is 11 amino acids long. CDR1 is SQVTM, CDR2 ANQGSEA, per germline. CDR3 sequence reads: CSVVRNTEAFF. The CDR3 bases are TGCAGCGTTGTCAGGAACACTGAAGCTTTCTTT.

This clonotype has only a few counts. J is TRBJ1-2 and V is TRBV29-1, with D unclear. Trimming left V 8 bases short and J 2 bases short, with 9 bases between. The germline V gene encodes CDR1 SQVTM and CDR2 ANQGSEA. The CDR3 spans 11 residues. CDR3 in amino acids: CSLDLNYGYTF. In nucleotides, the CDR3 is TGCAGCTTGGATCTAAACTATGGCTACACCTTC.

This sequence joins TRBV9 and TRBJ2-6; D is possibly TRBD2 (5 bases). The germline V and J ends were trimmed by 7 bases and 0 bases, with 8 bases remaining between them. The germline CDR1 and CDR2 sequences are SGDLS and YYNGEE. The CDR3 extends over 14 amino acids. In nucleotides, the CDR3 is TGTGCCAGCGGTGGGAGCTCTGGGGCCAACGTCCTGACTTTC. It specifies CASGGSSGANVLTF.

Turning to this clonotype: A much larger clonotype is one base distant, so this may be a read error. The J gene is TRBJ1-1, the V gene TRBV6-5; D not resolved. This CDR3 is 12 amino acids long. Germline lookup yields CDR1 MNHEY and CDR2 SVGAGI. The CDR3 nucleotides read TGTGCCAGCGGTTACGAGGGCACTGAAGCTTTCTTT. This sequence encodes CASGYEGTEAFF.

The chain combines TRBV7-2 with TRBJ2-7, with 11 bases fitting TRBD2. The CDR3 is 15 amino acids. V lost 5 bases, J lost 1 base, and 4 bases stayed unmatched. CDR1 SGHTA and CDR2 FQGNSA come from the germline V gene. Here the CDR3 reads CASSTGTSGSYEQYF. The CDR3, as DNA: TGTGCCAGCAGCACCGGGACTAGCGGTTCCTACGAGCAGTACTTC.

This clonotype is deemed medium-sized. This chain connects TRBV20-1 to TRBJ1-6; D is undetermined. Germline V gene lookup returns CDR1 DFQATT and CDR2 SNEGSKA (reference sequence). The CDR3 totals 13 residues. Trimming removed 1 base from V and 13 bases from J, with 14 bases in between. Here the CDR3 reads CSARGGGPGPLHF. In nucleotides, the CDR3 is TGCAGTGCTAGAGGAGGCGGCCCGGGGCCCCTCCACTTT.

This clonotype showed up many times. The J gene is TRBJ2-1, the V gene TRBV12-3 or TRBV12-4; 11 positions match TRBD1. V dropped 5 bases and J dropped 3; count of bases not matched to a gene: 3. This CDR3 is 15 amino acids long. The CDR3 DNA follows: TGTGCCAGCAGTCCCGGGACAGGGGGCTACAATGAGCAGTTCTTC. It is translated as CASSPGTGGYNEQFF.

In DNA, the CDR3 is TGTGCCAGCAGTGATCCGGGACTAGCGGGAGGAGAGGGCAATGAGCAGTTCTTC. As protein: CASSDPGLAGGEGNEQFF. The gene calls are TRBV25-1 and TRBJ2-1; 15 nucleotides line up with TRBD2. Trimming took 3 bases from V and 6 from J; bases not matched to a gene: 9. The CDR3 spans 18 residues. Germline CDR1 and CDR2: MGHDK and SYGVNS.

This clonotype was counted at least ten times. The V gene is TRBV7-2, the J gene TRBJ1-5; D not certain. CDR3 length: 16 residues. The germline V and J ends were trimmed by 2 bases and 6 bases, with 17 bases remaining between them. In germline, CDR1 is SGHTA, CDR2 FQGNSA. CDR3 coding DNA: TGTGCCAGCAGCTTATCGGGGTTTTTAGTGGGTCAGCCCCAGCATTTT. Protein: CASSLSGFLVGQPQHF.

This clonotype is medium-sized (0.01 to 0.1%) by share. The V call is TRBV7-3, the J call TRBJ2-1, with a possible D match to TRBD1 (6 bases). The CDR3 is 13 amino acids. V was cut by 5 bases and J by 6 bases, with 11 bases left in between. CDR1 SGHTA and CDR2 FQGTGA come from the germline V gene. CDR3 DNA: TGTGCCAGCAGCAATGGGGGCGGCAATGAGCAGTTCTTC. Encoded protein: CASSNGGGNEQFF.

This clonotype has ten or more counts. CDR3 loop: CSAYIAGGGTAYEQYF. The CDR3 DNA reads TGCAGTGCTTACATAGCGGGAGGGGGGACCGCCTACGAGCAGTACTTC. The gene calls are TRBV20-1 and TRBJ2-7; TRBD2 agrees at 11 bases. V trimming: 5 bases; J trimming: 2 bases; junction bases outside the gene matches: 11. CDR1 and CDR2 from the germline V gene are DFQATT and SNEGSKA (reference sequence). The CDR3 totals 16 residues.